This passage covers 17 T cell receptor beta chains from one sample sequenced in a study of immune evolution from preneoplasia to lung adenocarcinoma. The protocol was immunoSEQ multiplex PCR, while the TCRdb copy is restricted to in-frame clones and leaves out a portion. The sample gives under 6,000 clones, roughly four fifths of which show up once; around 8.3% is in the top ten. The sequenced material came from FFPE lung adenocarcinoma in situ tissue. The receptors come from a person aged 70 to 85 with lung adenocarcinoma.

The chain uses TRBV5-8 and TRBJ1-5; unclear D gene. With 4 bases removed from V and 0 bases from J, the gap between germline ends came to 11 bases. The CDR3 consists of 15 residues. Germline V gene data show CDR1 as SGHTS and CDR2 as YDEGEE. The CDR3 DNA sequence: TGTGCCAGCAGCCCAAAGACTTATAGCAATCAGCCCCAGCATTTT. It codes for CASSPKTYSNQPQHF.

The chain has TRBV7-9 and TRBJ2-1, with 8 bases aligning to TRBD2. The V gene end was trimmed by 11 bases and the J gene end by 5 bases; junction bases not matched to a gene: 11. The CDR3 has 14 amino acids. Germline assignment: CDR1 SEHNR and CDR2 FQNEAQ (reference sequence). The CDR3 here is CAGEGSGGNNEQFF. CDR3 bases: TGTGCCGGAGAAGGAAGCGGGGGTAACAATGAGCAGTTCTTC.

The V gene is TRBV27, the J gene TRBJ1-2; the D is unclear. The CDR3 is 15 amino acids. V lost 1 base to trimming and J lost 7 bases, with 16 bases between them. Germline values: CDR1 MNHEY, CDR2 SMNVEV (reference sequence). The CDR3 DNA reads TGTGCCAGCAGTTTATACCAGGACGGGTTAGGTGGCTACACCTTC. Translating it yields CASSLYQDGLGGYTF.

The genes are TRBV30 and TRBJ2-7; maybe TRBD1 (6 bases). This CDR3 comprises 13 residues. The germline V and J ends were trimmed by 1 base and 8 bases, with 15 bases remaining between them. Per germline, CDR1 GTSNPN and CDR2 SVGIG (reference sequence). In DNA form, the CDR3 reads TGTGCCTGGAGTGGGATACAGGGATCCCAGCAGTACTTC. Its protein product is CAWSGIQGSQQYF.

This sequence joins TRBV27 and TRBJ2-1; TRBD1 aligns across 7 bases. Trimming took 6 bases from V and 7 from J; bases not matched to a gene: 15. This CDR3 spans 16 amino acids. Per germline, CDR1 MNHEY and CDR2 SMNVEV (reference sequence). The CDR3 region has the DNA TGTGCCAGCAGCTTCCTCCGGGACAGAGGCGTGAATGAGCAGTTCTTC. Translation gives CASSFLRDRGVNEQFF.

This chain uses TRBV5-1 with TRBJ1-3; a weak D match, TRBD1 (5 bases). The length of the CDR3 is 15 residues. Trimming stripped 5 bases from V and 0 bases from J, with 12 bases between. Germline V gene data show CDR1 as SGHRS and CDR2 as YFSETQ. The DNA for the CDR3 is TGCGCCAGCAGTAGGACACGAGCCTCTGGAAACACCATATATTTT. Its protein is CASSRTRASGNTIYF.

The genes are TRBV15 and TRBJ2-7; D unresolved. V dropped 5 bases and J dropped 6 bases, with 14 bases sitting between them. There are 13 residues in the CDR3. The germline V gene has CDR1 LNHNV and CDR2 YYDKDF (reference sequence). The CDR3 sequence is CATSESLDGEQYF. CDR3 nucleotides: TGTGCCACCAGCGAGTCTCTAGATGGCGAGCAGTACTTC.

The rearrangement joins TRBV28 to TRBJ1-6; weak D call: TRBD1 (5 bases). CDR1 MDHEN and CDR2 SYDVKM come from the germline V gene. With 10 bases removed from V and 2 bases from J, the gap between germline ends came to 15 bases. The CDR3 consists of 15 residues. CDR3 region: CATEDIPAYNSPLHF. The CDR3 DNA sequence: TGTGCCACCGAGGACATCCCGGCCTATAATTCACCCCTCCACTTT.

The chain is built from TRBV2 and TRBJ2-3, with TRBD2 matching 7 bases. J was trimmed by 6 bases and V by 3 bases; bases with no gene match: 0. The germline CDR1 and CDR2 sequences are SNHLY and FYNNEI. CDR3 size: 12 residues. The CDR3 DNA follows: TGTGCCAGCAGTGAGGGGGGGGATACGCAGTATTTT. Protein: CASSEGGDTQYF. Complete variable domain (other parts from reference TRBV2 and TRBJ2-3): EPEVTQTPSHQVTQMGQEVILRCVPISNHLYFYWYRQILGQKVEFLVSFYNNEISEKSEIFDDQFSVERPDGSNFTLKIRSTKLEDSAMYFCASSEGGDTQYFGPGTRLTVL.

The rearrangement links TRBV27 to TRBJ2-7; possible D gene TRBD2, 5 bases. The CDR3 has 14 amino acids. The germline gives CDR1 MNHEY, CDR2 SMNVEV (reference sequence). CDR3 protein: CGSRPVQRFYEQYF. CDR3 sequence (DNA): TGTGGCTCGCGACCCGTACAGCGGTTCTACGAGCAGTACTTC.

The V and J genes are TRBV6-6 and TRBJ1-2, with D hard to call. Trimming stripped 8 bases from V and 4 bases from J, with 17 bases between. The CDR3 length is 14 residues. Germline V lookup: CDR1 MNHNY, CDR2 SVGAGI (reference sequence). CDR3 sequence reads: CASFYGVKGYGYTF. The DNA of the CDR3 is TGTGCCAGCTTCTATGGGGTGAAAGGCTATGGCTACACCTTC.

The rearrangement uses TRBV19 and TRBJ2-7, with D perhaps assigned TRBD1 or TRBD2 (5 bases each). Germline V lookup: CDR1 LNHDA, CDR2 SQIVND (reference sequence). The V and J ends lost 5 bases and 0 bases respectively, with 20 bases between them. The CDR3 contains 17 residues. CDR3 in DNA: TGTGCCAGTAGTGCATCGGGACGGCTCCTGAGCTCCTACGAGCAGTACTTC. It codes for CASSASGRLLSSYEQYF.

The chain joins TRBV27 to TRBJ2-1, with 8 bases lining up with TRBD1. CDR1 is MNHEY and CDR2 is SMNVEV in the germline V gene (reference sequence). Trimming at V came to 3 bases and at J to 9 bases, leaving 7 bases not matched to a gene. This CDR3 has 14 amino acids. CDR3 DNA: TGTGCCAGCAGTTTTCCTTCAGGGGGCTCTGAGCAGTTCTTC. Residues: CASSFPSGGSEQFF.

The CDR3 protein is CASSPRTSGHNEQFF. In nucleotides, the CDR3 is TGTGCCAGCTCACCCCGGACTAGCGGGCACAATGAGCAGTTCTTC. The V call is TRBV18, the J call TRBJ2-1; TRBD2 aligns across 11 bases. The CDR3 is 15 residues long. Germline V gene sequence: CDR1 KGHSH, CDR2 LQKENI. V lost 3 bases and J lost 5; bases outside the gene matches: 3.

The chain couples TRBV9 to TRBJ2-7; 9 bases are a match to TRBD1. Germline V gene sequence: CDR1 SGDLS, CDR2 YYNGEE. The CDR3 is made up of 15 amino acids. J gave up 0 bases and V 4 bases, and 5 bases lay outside the gene matches. The CDR3 sequence is CASSFGQGSSYEQYF. In DNA form, the CDR3 reads TGTGCCAGCAGCTTCGGACAGGGGTCCTCCTACGAGCAGTACTTC. Full variable domain (outside the CDR3, taken from reference TRBV9 and TRBJ2-7): DSGVTQTPKHLITATGQRVTLRCSPRSGDLSVYWYQQSLDQGLQFLIQYYNGEERAKGNILERFSAQQFPDLHSELNLSSLELGDSALYFCASSFGQGSSYEQYFGPGTRLTVT.

V and J are TRBV29-1 and TRBJ2-1; D unresolved. The CDR3 is 11 residues long. Trimming removed 6 bases from V and 5 bases from J, with 8 bases in between. The germline V gene encodes CDR1 SQVTM and CDR2 ANQGSEA. CDR3 DNA: TGCAGCGTCGCCCGACACAATGAGCAGTTCTTC. Its translation: CSVARHNEQFF.

The CDR3 reads CASSQVGGNGTFF. CDR3 coding DNA: TGTGCCAGCAGCCAAGTCGGAGGGAATGGGACTTTCTTT. The V call is TRBV4-2, the J call TRBJ1-1; D ambiguous. CDR1 and CDR2 (germline): LGHNA, YNFKEQ. The germline V and J ends were trimmed by 1 base and 12 bases, with 15 bases remaining between them. The CDR3 consists of 13 residues.